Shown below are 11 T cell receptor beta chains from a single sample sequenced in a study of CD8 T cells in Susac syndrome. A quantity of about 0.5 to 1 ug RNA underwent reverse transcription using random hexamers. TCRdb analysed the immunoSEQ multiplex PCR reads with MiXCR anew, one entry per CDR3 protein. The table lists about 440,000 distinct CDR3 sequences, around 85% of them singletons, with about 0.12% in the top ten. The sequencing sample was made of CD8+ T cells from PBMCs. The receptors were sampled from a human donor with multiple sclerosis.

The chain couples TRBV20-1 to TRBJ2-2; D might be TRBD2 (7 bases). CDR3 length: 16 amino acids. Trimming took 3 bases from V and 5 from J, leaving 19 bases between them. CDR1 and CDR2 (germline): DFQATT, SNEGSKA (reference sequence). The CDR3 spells CSARRGLSGETGELFF. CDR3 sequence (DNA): TGCAGTGCTAGGCGGGGGCTATCAGGCGAGACCGGGGAGCTGTTTTTT.

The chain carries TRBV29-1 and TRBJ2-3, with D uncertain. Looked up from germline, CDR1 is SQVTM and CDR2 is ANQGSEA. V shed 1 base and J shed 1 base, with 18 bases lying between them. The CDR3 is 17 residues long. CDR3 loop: CSVEVSRTEVGTDTQYF. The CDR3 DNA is TGCAGCGTTGAAGTTAGTCGAACAGAGGTCGGCACAGATACGCAGTATTTT.

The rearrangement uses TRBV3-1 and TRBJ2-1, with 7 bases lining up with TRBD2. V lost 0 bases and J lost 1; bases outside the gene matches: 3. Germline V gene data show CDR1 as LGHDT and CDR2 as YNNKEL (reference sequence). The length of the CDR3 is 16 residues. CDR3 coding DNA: TGTGCCAGCAGCCAAGATGGGAGGGTTTCCTACAATGAGCAGTTCTTC. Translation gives CASSQDGRVSYNEQFF.

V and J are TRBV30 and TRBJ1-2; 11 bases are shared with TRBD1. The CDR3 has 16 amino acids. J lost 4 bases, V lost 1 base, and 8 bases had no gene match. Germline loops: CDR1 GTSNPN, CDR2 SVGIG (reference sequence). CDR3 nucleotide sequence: TGTGCCTGGAGTGGGGGACAGGGGGAAATCGGCTATGGCTACACCTTC. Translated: CAWSGGQGEIGYGYTF.

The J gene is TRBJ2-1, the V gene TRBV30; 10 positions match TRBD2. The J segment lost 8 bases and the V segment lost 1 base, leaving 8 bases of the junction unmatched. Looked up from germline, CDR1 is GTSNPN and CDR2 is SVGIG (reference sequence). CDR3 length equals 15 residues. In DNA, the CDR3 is TGTGCCTGGAGTGACGAGCGGGGGGGCGTGGATGAGCAGTTCTTC. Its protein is CAWSDERGGVDEQFF.

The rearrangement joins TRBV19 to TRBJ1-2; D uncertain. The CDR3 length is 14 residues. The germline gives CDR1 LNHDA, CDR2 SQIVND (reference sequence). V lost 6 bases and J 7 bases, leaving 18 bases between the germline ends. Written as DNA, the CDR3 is TGTGCCAGTAGCCCCGATTACAGTAGCTCTGGCTACACCTTC. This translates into CASSPDYSSSGYTF.

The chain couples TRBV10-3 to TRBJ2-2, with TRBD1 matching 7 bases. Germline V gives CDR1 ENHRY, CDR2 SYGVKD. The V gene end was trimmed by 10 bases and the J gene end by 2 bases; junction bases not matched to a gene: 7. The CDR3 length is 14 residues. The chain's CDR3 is CATTGQINTGELFF. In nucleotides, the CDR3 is TGTGCCACGACGGGACAGATAAACACCGGGGAGCTGTTTTTT.

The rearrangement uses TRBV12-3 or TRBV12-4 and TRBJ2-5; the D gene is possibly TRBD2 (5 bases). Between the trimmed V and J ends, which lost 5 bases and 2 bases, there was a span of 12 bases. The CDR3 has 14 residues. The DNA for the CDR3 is TGTGCCAGCAGTGGGCCGCGGGTTCAAGAGACCCAGTACTTC. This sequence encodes CASSGPRVQETQYF.

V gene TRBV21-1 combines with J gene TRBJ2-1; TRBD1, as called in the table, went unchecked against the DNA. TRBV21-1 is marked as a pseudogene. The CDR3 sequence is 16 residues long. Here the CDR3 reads CASSKDNWDRASRQFF. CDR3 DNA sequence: TGTGCCAGCAGCAAAGATAATTGGGACAGGGCAAGTCGCCAGTTCTTC.

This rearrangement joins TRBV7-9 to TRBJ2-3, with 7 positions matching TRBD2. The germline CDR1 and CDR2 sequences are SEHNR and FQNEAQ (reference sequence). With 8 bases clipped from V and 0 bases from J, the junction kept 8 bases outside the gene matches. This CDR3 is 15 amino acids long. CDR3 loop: CASEDWGGSTDTQYF. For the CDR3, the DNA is TGTGCCAGCGAGGATTGGGGGGGGAGCACAGATACGCAGTATTTT.

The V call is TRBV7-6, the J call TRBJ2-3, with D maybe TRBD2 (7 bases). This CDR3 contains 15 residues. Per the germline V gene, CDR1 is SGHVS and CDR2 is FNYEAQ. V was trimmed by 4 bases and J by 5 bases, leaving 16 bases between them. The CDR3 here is CASSSERGGGDTQYF. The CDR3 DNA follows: TGTGCCAGCAGCTCAGAGCGGGGAGGGGGAGATACGCAGTATTTT. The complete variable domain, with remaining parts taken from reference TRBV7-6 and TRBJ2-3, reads GAGVSQSPRYKVTKRGQDVALRCDPISGHVSLYWYRQALGQGPEFLTYFNYEAQQDKSGLPNDRFSAERPEGSISTLTIQRTEQRDSAMYRCASSSERGGGDTQYFGPGTRLTVL.